The entry below describes one TCR beta chain. What it recognizes is unknown. The data were taken from a study of blood T cells in healthy people across ages. Study-wide findings and caveats: Aged donors had fewer naive CD4+ cells and lower diversity than long-lived donors. The study found TCR beta diversity correlated strongly with naive T cell percentage.

Primers used in a second PCR of about 6 to 11 cycles were a sample-barcoded 5' primer and a J-beta primer mix. TCRdb reprocessed the 5' RACE reads with MiXCR, giving one entry per CDR3 protein. Of approximately 800,000 distinct CDR3 sequences listed, roughly 25% are singletons. V gave up 10 bases and J gave up 8 bases, with 14 bases separating them. CDR1 is SNHLY, CDR2 FYNNEI, per germline. CDR3 length: 11 amino acids. These data were likewise used in another study, on T cells of mothers and their children.

The source material was blood. The chain recombines TRBV2 with TRBJ1-1; D might be TRBD1 (6 bases). The receptor's source is a boy between 10 and 17 years old in good health. CDR3: CANSVDREAFF. The DNA of the CDR3 is TGTGCCAACAGCGTTGACAGGGAAGCTTTCTTT.